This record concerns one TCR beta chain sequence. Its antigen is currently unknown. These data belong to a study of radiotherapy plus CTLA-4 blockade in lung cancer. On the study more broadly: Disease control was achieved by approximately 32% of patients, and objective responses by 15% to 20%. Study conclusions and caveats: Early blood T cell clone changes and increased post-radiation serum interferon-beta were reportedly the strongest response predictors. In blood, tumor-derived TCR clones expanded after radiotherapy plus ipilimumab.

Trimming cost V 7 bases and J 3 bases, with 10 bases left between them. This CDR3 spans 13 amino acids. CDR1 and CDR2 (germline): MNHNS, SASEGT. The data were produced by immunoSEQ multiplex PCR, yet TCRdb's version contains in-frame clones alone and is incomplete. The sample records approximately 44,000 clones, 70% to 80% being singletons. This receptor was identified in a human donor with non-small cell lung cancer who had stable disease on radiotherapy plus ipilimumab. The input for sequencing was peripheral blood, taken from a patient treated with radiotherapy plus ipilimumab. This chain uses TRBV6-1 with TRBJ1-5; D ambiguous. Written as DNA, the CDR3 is TGTGCCAGCACCCAGGACTTCAATCAGCCCCAGCATTTT. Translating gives CASTQDFNQPQHF.